These T cell receptor beta chains were read from a single sample in a study of shared clonotypes between healthy human individuals. Assay: immunoSEQ multiplex PCR; the TCRdb copy retains only in-frame clones and omits some. The data contain some 1,400,000 clones, more than 95% of them singletons. Sequences were obtained from naive CD4+ T cells sorted from blood. The source of these receptors is a man aged 25-45 years in good health. Each CDR3 is given with its conserved first and last residue. Fields, in order: D gene, V gene, clone size, J gene, CDR3 protein, CDR3 DNA. D genes are given only for firm matches. Clone size is given for some rows only: seen once, a few or many times, or a class if the clone is expanded.

d_call: -
v_call: TRBV25-1
clone_size: -
j_call: TRBJ2-1
cdr3_aa: CASSDSTPPHEQFF
cdr3_nt: TGTGCCAGCAGTGACAGTACCCCCCCCCATGAGCAGTTCTTC

d_call: TRBD1
v_call: TRBV2
clone_size: -
j_call: TRBJ2-1
cdr3_aa: CASSSWLADRGHEQFF
cdr3_nt: TGTGCCAGCAGTTCTTGGTTAGCAGACAGGGGACATGAGCAGTTCTTC

d_call: -
v_call: TRBV7-2
clone_size: -
j_call: TRBJ2-5
cdr3_aa: CASSSLLGFMETQYF
cdr3_nt: TGTGCCAGCAGCTCCCTACTAGGATTCATGGAGACCCAGTACTTC

d_call: TRBD2
v_call: TRBV11-3
clone_size: -
j_call: TRBJ2-1
cdr3_aa: CASSLVPSSGRANEQFF
cdr3_nt: TGTGCCAGCAGCTTAGTACCGTCGAGCGGGAGGGCCAATGAGCAGTTCTTC

d_call: -
v_call: TRBV18
clone_size: -
j_call: TRBJ2-7
cdr3_aa: CASSPTYTGPRYEQYF
cdr3_nt: TGTGCCAGCTCACCTACTTATACAGGGCCCCGGTACGAGCAGTACTTC

d_call: -
v_call: TRBV7-6
clone_size: -
j_call: TRBJ2-7
cdr3_aa: CASSPGTNSYEQYF
cdr3_nt: TGTGCCAGCAGCCCCGGGACAAACTCCTACGAGCAGTACTTC

d_call: TRBD2
v_call: TRBV7-2
clone_size: few
j_call: TRBJ2-1
cdr3_aa: CASSLAGGSYEQFF
cdr3_nt: TGTGCCAGCAGCTTAGCGGGCGGGAGCTATGAGCAGTTCTTC

d_call: -
v_call: TRBV2
clone_size: -
j_call: TRBJ2-5
cdr3_aa: CASSEETQSGVNF
cdr3_nt: TGTGCCAGCAGTGAAGAGACCCAGTCAGGGGTTAACTTC

d_call: TRBD2
v_call: TRBV7-2
clone_size: -
j_call: TRBJ2-1
cdr3_aa: CASSYLAGVYNEQFF
cdr3_nt: TGTGCCAGCAGCTACTTAGCGGGGGTCTACAATGAGCAGTTCTTC

d_call: -
v_call: TRBV9
clone_size: -
j_call: TRBJ2-7
cdr3_aa: CASSVDEGSYEQYF
cdr3_nt: TGTGCCAGCAGCGTAGATGAAGGTTCCTACGAGCAGTACTTC

d_call: -
v_call: TRBV2
clone_size: -
j_call: TRBJ1-2
cdr3_aa: CASQSSYGYTF
cdr3_nt: TGTGCCAGCCAGTCCAGCTATGGCTACACCTTC

d_call: -
v_call: TRBV6-5
clone_size: -
j_call: TRBJ2-7
cdr3_aa: CASSYSRGSSYEQYF
cdr3_nt: TGTGCCAGCAGTTACTCGCGAGGGAGCTCCTACGAGCAGTACTTC

d_call: -
v_call: TRBV15
clone_size: -
j_call: TRBJ2-7
cdr3_aa: CATSTSRDEVNEQYF
cdr3_nt: TGTGCCACCAGCACCTCCAGGGACGAGGTAAACGAGCAGTACTTC

d_call: TRBD1
v_call: TRBV23-1
clone_size: -
j_call: TRBJ2-2
cdr3_aa: CASSQSDRGVDTANTGELFF
cdr3_nt: TGCGCCAGCAGTCAATCAGACAGGGGAGTCGACACGGCGAACACCGGGGAGCTGTTTTTT

d_call: TRBD1
v_call: TRBV10-3
clone_size: -
j_call: TRBJ2-6
cdr3_aa: CAISEPGQGTTTGANVLTF
cdr3_nt: TGTGCCATCAGCGAGCCAGGACAGGGGACGACGACTGGGGCCAACGTCCTGACTTTC

d_call: -
v_call: TRBV27
clone_size: -
j_call: TRBJ2-3
cdr3_aa: CASSIFSGTSTDTQYF
cdr3_nt: TGTGCCAGCAGTATCTTTAGCGGCACTAGCACAGATACGCAGTATTTT

d_call: -
v_call: TRBV7-2
clone_size: -
j_call: TRBJ2-7
cdr3_aa: CASTLRGAGTSYEQYF
cdr3_nt: TGTGCCAGCACTTTAAGGGGGGCTGGTACCTCCTACGAGCAGTACTTC

d_call: -
v_call: TRBV7-8
clone_size: -
j_call: TRBJ1-1
cdr3_aa: CASSLVRQVGTEAFF
cdr3_nt: TGTGCCAGCAGCTTAGTGAGACAGGTGGGCACTGAAGCTTTCTTT

d_call: TRBD1
v_call: TRBV5-1
clone_size: -
j_call: TRBJ2-4
cdr3_aa: CASSYDRGENIQYF
cdr3_nt: TGCGCCAGCAGTTATGACAGGGGAGAAAACATTCAGTACTTC

d_call: -
v_call: TRBV10-2
clone_size: -
j_call: TRBJ2-3
cdr3_aa: CASRANVGWSDTQYF
cdr3_nt: TGCGCCAGCAGGGCGAACGTGGGATGGTCAGATACGCAGTATTTT

d_call: -
v_call: TRBV5-6
clone_size: -
j_call: TRBJ2-3
cdr3_aa: CASSLYGPRTDTQYF
cdr3_nt: TGTGCCAGCAGCTTATACGGGCCCCGCACAGATACGCAGTATTTT

d_call: TRBD1
v_call: TRBV10-1
clone_size: -
j_call: TRBJ2-7
cdr3_aa: CASSESTTGNKQYF
cdr3_nt: TGCGCCAGCAGTGAGTCAACGACAGGGAACAAGCAGTACTTC

d_call: -
v_call: TRBV11-1
clone_size: -
j_call: TRBJ2-7
cdr3_aa: CASSPGLRAYEQYF
cdr3_nt: TGTGCCAGCAGCCCTGGACTTCGGGCCTACGAGCAGTACTTC

d_call: TRBD1
v_call: TRBV15
clone_size: -
j_call: TRBJ2-2
cdr3_aa: CATSRDREAGELFF
cdr3_nt: TGTGCCACCAGCCGGGACAGGGAGGCCGGGGAGCTGTTTTTT

d_call: TRBD2
v_call: TRBV19
clone_size: -
j_call: TRBJ2-2
cdr3_aa: CASSKETSDTGELFF
cdr3_nt: TGTGCCAGTAGTAAGGAGACTAGCGACACCGGGGAGCTGTTTTTT